The clone carrying this T cell receptor beta chain occurred a few times. What it recognizes is unknown. TCRdb analysed the reads with MiXCR anew, one entry per CDR3 protein. The data show approximately 730,000 distinct CDR3 sequences, almost 30% seen once. These data come from a study of T cell repertoires in cytomegalovirus infection. Findings and limits, study-wide: Dominating the ex vivo response were HLA-C-restricted CMV-specific TCR beta clonotypes.

The CDR3 consists of 16 residues. Trimming took 5 bases from V and 2 from J; bases not matched to a gene: 10. Germline CDR1 MNHEY, CDR2 SVGEGT. The specimen was cultured CD8+ T cells from PBMCs, collected from culture after CMV antigen stimulation. This sequence joins TRBV6-2 or TRBV6-3 and TRBJ2-3; 7 bases fit TRBD1. This TCR was recovered from a human donor in good health (CMV status not recorded). Some clones in this sample may be carry-over from other donors' samples. The CDR3 reads CASSDPGGFATDTQYF. The CDR3 bases are TGTGCCAGCAGTGATCCAGGGGGATTCGCCACAGATACGCAGTATTTT.